Listed below are T cell receptor beta chains from one sample, sequenced in a study of T cell repertoires in cytomegalovirus infection. TCRdb processed the reads anew with MiXCR; each CDR3 protein has one entry. The table records 200,000 or so distinct CDR3 sequences, 25% to 30% of them present only once. Input material: PBMCs. The receptor source for this set is a human donor in good health (CMV status not recorded). Some clones in this sample may be carry-over from other donors' samples. Both conserved end residues are part of each CDR3. D genes are given only for firm matches. Size is stated for part of the rows, as once, few or many counts, or as a class when the clone is expanded.

D gene: -
V gene: TRBV25-1
J gene: TRBJ1-1
clone size: -
CDR3 protein: CATSGPWEGEAFF
CDR3 DNA: TGTGCCACTTCGGGACCGTGGGAGGGAGAAGCTTTCTTT

D gene: -
V gene: TRBV5-4
J gene: TRBJ2-1
clone size: few
CDR3 protein: CASSLAIKGPGGYNEQFF
CDR3 DNA: TGTGCCAGCAGCTTGGCGATAAAGGGACCAGGTGGATACAATGAGCAGTTCTTC

D gene: -
V gene: TRBV29-1
J gene: TRBJ2-7
clone size: once
CDR3 protein: CSIRDKFYEQYF
CDR3 DNA: TGCAGCATTCGGGACAAATTCTACGAGCAGTACTTC

D gene: TRBD1
V gene: TRBV2
J gene: TRBJ2-7
clone size: -
CDR3 protein: CASSERTGFSYEQYF
CDR3 DNA: TGTGCCAGCAGTGAAAGGACAGGGTTCTCCTACGAGCAGTACTTC

D gene: TRBD1
V gene: TRBV12-5
J gene: TRBJ2-1
clone size: -
CDR3 protein: CASGLEVGGAYNEQFF
CDR3 DNA: TGTGCTAGTGGTTTGGAGGTAGGGGGCGCCTACAATGAGCAGTTCTTC

D gene: -
V gene: TRBV29-1
J gene: TRBJ2-1
clone size: few
CDR3 protein: CSAGATGEGSYNEQFF
CDR3 DNA: TGCAGCGCCGGGGCGACAGGGGAGGGCTCCTACAATGAGCAGTTCTTC

D gene: -
V gene: TRBV6-8
J gene: TRBJ1-1
clone size: once
CDR3 protein: CASSYSRERGTEAFF
CDR3 DNA: TGTGCCAGCAGTTACTCGAGGGAGAGAGGGACTGAAGCTTTCTTT

D gene: -
V gene: TRBV9
J gene: TRBJ2-5
clone size: few
CDR3 protein: CASSGGTQETQYF
CDR3 DNA: TGTGCCAGCAGCGGGGGGACCCAAGAGACCCAGTACTTC

D gene: -
V gene: TRBV6-2/TRBV6-3
J gene: TRBJ2-4
clone size: few
CDR3 protein: CASSRGLSIQYF
CDR3 DNA: TGTGCCAGCAGTAGGGGACTCAGCATTCAGTACTTC

D gene: -
V gene: TRBV20-1
J gene: TRBJ1-2
clone size: -
CDR3 protein: CSAAQEYGYTF
CDR3 DNA: TGCAGTGCAGCTCAAGAGTATGGCTACACCTTC

D gene: -
V gene: TRBV2
J gene: TRBJ1-1
clone size: few
CDR3 protein: CAIQTGPNTEAFF
CDR3 DNA: TGTGCCATCCAGACAGGTCCTAACACTGAAGCTTTCTTT

D gene: -
V gene: TRBV29-1
J gene: TRBJ2-1
clone size: many
CDR3 protein: CSVEDWSASYNEQFF
CDR3 DNA: TGCAGCGTTGAAGATTGGAGCGCAAGCTACAATGAGCAGTTCTTC

D gene: -
V gene: TRBV5-3
J gene: TRBJ2-7
clone size: -
CDR3 protein: CASSFGGPAYEQYF
CDR3 DNA: TGTGCCAGCAGCTTCGGGGGCCCAGCCTACGAGCAGTACTTC

D gene: -
V gene: TRBV10-3
J gene: TRBJ1-1
clone size: -
CDR3 protein: CAISNGKNTEAFF
CDR3 DNA: TGTGCCATCAGTAACGGGAAGAACACTGAAGCTTTCTTT

D gene: -
V gene: TRBV7-2
J gene: TRBJ2-5
clone size: many
CDR3 protein: CASSLASQETQYF
CDR3 DNA: TGTGCCAGCAGCTTAGCCAGTCAAGAGACCCAGTACTTC

D gene: TRBD2
V gene: TRBV6-1
J gene: TRBJ2-2
clone size: few
CDR3 protein: CASSPSSGGTTGELFF
CDR3 DNA: TGTGCCAGCAGCCCTTCTAGCGGGGGTACCACCGGGGAGCTGTTTTTT

D gene: -
V gene: TRBV7-3
J gene: TRBJ1-1
clone size: few
CDR3 protein: CASSPGYGPEAFF
CDR3 DNA: TGTGCCAGCAGCCCTGGGTACGGTCCTGAAGCTTTCTTT

D gene: TRBD1
V gene: TRBV7-3
J gene: TRBJ1-6
clone size: -
CDR3 protein: CASSASGTGNSPLHF
CDR3 DNA: TGTGCCAGCAGCGCCTCCGGGACAGGCAATTCACCCCTCCACTTT

D gene: -
V gene: TRBV6-2/TRBV6-3
J gene: TRBJ2-7
clone size: -
CDR3 protein: CASSPRWLQSYEQYF
CDR3 DNA: TGTGCCAGCAGTCCCCGGTGGCTGCAGAGCTACGAGCAGTACTTC

D gene: -
V gene: TRBV25-1
J gene: TRBJ2-7
clone size: few
CDR3 protein: CASRGTPSEQYF
CDR3 DNA: TGTGCCAGCAGGGGGACACCCTCCGAGCAGTACTTC

D gene: -
V gene: TRBV19
J gene: TRBJ2-5
clone size: -
CDR3 protein: CASSIVAIQETQYF
CDR3 DNA: TGTGCCAGTAGTATAGTGGCCATCCAAGAGACCCAGTACTTC

D gene: -
V gene: TRBV19
J gene: TRBJ2-2
clone size: -
CDR3 protein: CATSAYTGELFF
CDR3 DNA: TGTGCCACCTCTGCCTACACCGGGGAGCTGTTTTTT

D gene: TRBD1
V gene: TRBV19
J gene: TRBJ2-3
clone size: few
CDR3 protein: CASKFNPGQGADTQYF
CDR3 DNA: TGTGCCAGTAAATTCAATCCGGGACAGGGGGCAGATACGCAGTATTTT

D gene: -
V gene: TRBV7-2
J gene: TRBJ2-4
clone size: many
CDR3 protein: CASSLGILENIQYF
CDR3 DNA: TGTGCCAGCAGCTTAGGAATCCTCGAGAACATTCAGTACTTC

D gene: -
V gene: TRBV7-8
J gene: TRBJ1-1
clone size: few
CDR3 protein: CASSLGGGVNTEAFF
CDR3 DNA: TGTGCCAGCAGCTTAGGAGGTGGAGTGAACACTGAAGCTTTCTTT

D gene: -
V gene: TRBV7-9
J gene: TRBJ1-1
clone size: -
CDR3 protein: CASSPGTENTEAFF
CDR3 DNA: TGTGCCAGCAGTCCCGGGACGGAGAACACTGAAGCTTTCTTT

D gene: -
V gene: TRBV20-1
J gene: TRBJ2-2
clone size: -
CDR3 protein: CSAFPFDRNTGELFF
CDR3 DNA: TGCAGTGCTTTTCCCTTTGACCGAAACACCGGGGAGCTGTTTTTT

D gene: -
V gene: TRBV5-4
J gene: TRBJ2-2
clone size: few
CDR3 protein: CASSIDTGELFF
CDR3 DNA: TGTGCCAGCAGCATTGACACCGGGGAGCTGTTTTTT

D gene: -
V gene: TRBV7-2
J gene: TRBJ1-2
clone size: many
CDR3 protein: CASSLGWHYGYTF
CDR3 DNA: TGTGCCAGCAGCTTAGGGTGGCACTATGGCTACACCTTC

D gene: -
V gene: TRBV18
J gene: TRBJ2-3
clone size: -
CDR3 protein: CASSKKQESTDTQYF
CDR3 DNA: TGTGCCAGCTCGAAAAAACAGGAGTCCACAGATACGCAGTATTTT

D gene: -
V gene: TRBV6-5
J gene: TRBJ1-5
clone size: -
CDR3 protein: CASSSSGGSQPQHF
CDR3 DNA: TGTGCCAGCAGTTCATCGGGAGGGAGTCAGCCCCAGCATTTT

D gene: -
V gene: TRBV5-8
J gene: TRBJ1-5
clone size: -
CDR3 protein: CASSLNQPQHF
CDR3 DNA: TGTGCCAGCAGCTTAAATCAGCCCCAGCATTTT

D gene: -
V gene: TRBV9
J gene: TRBJ1-1
clone size: many
CDR3 protein: CASSGGQTNTEAFF
CDR3 DNA: TGTGCCAGCAGCGGAGGACAGACGAACACTGAAGCTTTCTTT

D gene: -
V gene: TRBV12-3/TRBV12-4
J gene: TRBJ2-3
clone size: many
CDR3 protein: CASSPSEGQTDTQYF
CDR3 DNA: TGTGCCAGCAGTCCTAGCGAGGGCCAAACAGATACGCAGTATTTT

D gene: TRBD1
V gene: TRBV4-3
J gene: TRBJ2-1
clone size: -
CDR3 protein: CASSQDDRAAAPIRTEQFF
CDR3 DNA: TGCGCCAGCAGCCAAGATGACAGGGCCGCGGCCCCCATTAGAACTGAGCAGTTCTTC

D gene: TRBD1
V gene: TRBV2
J gene: TRBJ1-6
clone size: -
CDR3 protein: CASKLDRGFDSPLHF
CDR3 DNA: TGTGCCAGCAAGCTGGACAGGGGATTTGATTCACCCCTCCACTTT

D gene: -
V gene: TRBV7-9
J gene: TRBJ1-1
clone size: few
CDR3 protein: CASSLVLTEAFF
CDR3 DNA: TGTGCCAGCAGCTTAGTCTTGACTGAAGCTTTCTTT

D gene: TRBD1
V gene: TRBV7-9
J gene: TRBJ2-3
clone size: few
CDR3 protein: CASRSGGGTDTQYF
CDR3 DNA: TGTGCCAGCAGATCAGGGGGCGGAACAGATACGCAGTATTTT

D gene: -
V gene: TRBV11-2
J gene: TRBJ1-1
clone size: -
CDR3 protein: CASSFSGTRNTEAFF
CDR3 DNA: TGTGCCAGCAGCTTCTCCGGGACACGGAACACTGAAGCTTTCTTT

D gene: TRBD1
V gene: TRBV7-8
J gene: TRBJ1-4
clone size: -
CDR3 protein: CASSLGTEIEKLFF
CDR3 DNA: TGTGCCAGCAGTCTGGGGACAGAAATTGAAAAACTGTTTTTT

D gene: -
V gene: TRBV7-2
J gene: TRBJ1-2
clone size: few
CDR3 protein: CASSLALSGGGNGYTF
CDR3 DNA: TGTGCCAGCAGCTTAGCGCTTAGTGGGGGGGGAAATGGCTACACCTTC

D gene: TRBD2
V gene: TRBV2
J gene: TRBJ2-1
clone size: once
CDR3 protein: CASSQRTSGGSDEQFF
CDR3 DNA: TGTGCCAGCAGTCAACGGACTAGCGGGGGGTCTGATGAGCAGTTCTTC